The rows below give T cell receptor beta chains drawn from one sample of a study of cytomegalovirus exposure and HLA in healthy donors. Data came from immunoSEQ multiplex PCR; TCRdb stores just in-frame clones and leaves some out. The data contain under 150,000 clones, about 80% of them singletons. Sample: PBMCs. The receptor source for this set is a man aged 30 to 45 in good health and CMV-seropositive. CDR3s include the opening cysteine and the closing phenylalanine or tryptophan. The order of the fields is CDR3 protein, CDR3 DNA, J gene, clone size, V gene, D gene. The D gene is left open where the match is weak. Clone size, where shown, is once, few, many, or a class for clones that have expanded.

CDR3aa: CASSPGGDGTDTQYF
CDR3nt: TGTGCCAGCTCACCGGGGGGAGATGGCACAGATACGCAGTATTTT
j_gene: TRBJ2-3
abundance: -
v_gene: TRBV18
d_gene: -

CDR3aa: CASSQEGGRAVLFF
CDR3nt: TGCGCCAGCAGCCAAGAGGGGGGGAGGGCCGTTTTGTTCTTC
j_gene: TRBJ2-1
abundance: -
v_gene: TRBV4-3
d_gene: TRBD2

CDR3aa: CASRLAGESDTQYF
CDR3nt: TGTGCCAGCAGACTAGCGGGAGAATCAGATACGCAGTATTTT
j_gene: TRBJ2-3
abundance: -
v_gene: TRBV28
d_gene: TRBD2

CDR3aa: CASSPQVRRDLSYNEQFF
CDR3nt: TGCGCCAGCAGCCCCCAAGTTCGGCGGGACCTTTCCTACAATGAGCAGTTCTTC
j_gene: TRBJ2-1
abundance: few
v_gene: TRBV4-3
d_gene: -

CDR3aa: CASSLDQVGYNEQFF
CDR3nt: TGCGCCAGCAGCTTGGACCAGGTGGGCTACAATGAGCAGTTCTTC
j_gene: TRBJ2-1
abundance: -
v_gene: TRBV5-1
d_gene: -

CDR3aa: CAWRDYNEQFF
CDR3nt: TGTGCCTGGAGGGACTATAATGAGCAGTTCTTC
j_gene: TRBJ2-1
abundance: once
v_gene: TRBV30
d_gene: -

CDR3aa: CASRDFRGFANTEAFF
CDR3nt: TGTGCCAGCAGAGATTTCAGGGGATTTGCGAACACTGAAGCTTTCTTT
j_gene: TRBJ1-1
abundance: -
v_gene: TRBV28
d_gene: -

CDR3aa: CASTEMRQSYEQYF
CDR3nt: TGTGCCAGCACTGAAATGAGACAGTCCTACGAGCAGTACTTC
j_gene: TRBJ2-7
abundance: -
v_gene: TRBV6-1
d_gene: -

CDR3aa: CASSQPLAGGPVEQFF
CDR3nt: TGCGCCAGCAGCCAGCCACTAGCGGGGGGGCCAGTTGAGCAGTTCTTC
j_gene: TRBJ2-1
abundance: -
v_gene: TRBV4-3
d_gene: TRBD2

CDR3aa: CAISGGSNTEAFF
CDR3nt: TGTGCCATCAGCGGGGGTAGCAACACTGAAGCTTTCTTT
j_gene: TRBJ1-1
abundance: -
v_gene: TRBV10-3
d_gene: -

CDR3aa: CAIRRSGTGGPMNTEAFF
CDR3nt: TGTGCCATCAGGAGAAGTGGGACAGGGGGCCCCATGAACACTGAAGCTTTCTTT
j_gene: TRBJ1-1
abundance: -
v_gene: TRBV10-3
d_gene: TRBD1

CDR3aa: CASGLDRVGRTEAFF
CDR3nt: TGTGCTAGTGGTCTGGACAGGGTAGGTCGGACTGAAGCTTTCTTT
j_gene: TRBJ1-1
abundance: -
v_gene: TRBV12-5
d_gene: TRBD1

CDR3aa: CASSLLGQGADTQYF
CDR3nt: TGTGCCAGCTCACTCCTCGGACAGGGGGCAGATACGCAGTATTTT
j_gene: TRBJ2-3
abundance: -
v_gene: TRBV18
d_gene: TRBD1

CDR3aa: CASSYSMTSQTGELFF
CDR3nt: TGTGCCAGCAGTTACTCAATGACTAGCCAGACCGGGGAGCTGTTTTTT
j_gene: TRBJ2-2
abundance: -
v_gene: TRBV6-5
d_gene: TRBD2

CDR3aa: CASTRASYSNQPQHF
CDR3nt: TGTGCCAGTACCAGGGCCAGTTATAGCAATCAGCCCCAGCATTTT
j_gene: TRBJ1-5
abundance: few
v_gene: TRBV19
d_gene: -

CDR3aa: CASSPGTLNNQPQHF
CDR3nt: TGTGCCAGCAGTCCCGGGACACTAAACAATCAGCCCCAGCATTTT
j_gene: TRBJ1-5
abundance: -
v_gene: TRBV28
d_gene: -

CDR3aa: CASSIPGLGSSGELFF
CDR3nt: TGTGCCAGCAGCATTCCGGGACTGGGATCCTCCGGGGAGCTGTTTTTT
j_gene: TRBJ2-2
abundance: -
v_gene: TRBV11-2
d_gene: -

CDR3aa: CATSRGDREEYEQYF
CDR3nt: TGTGCCACCAGCAGAGGAGACAGGGAGGAGTACGAGCAGTACTTC
j_gene: TRBJ2-7
abundance: -
v_gene: TRBV15
d_gene: -

CDR3aa: CASSLLAGAYNEQFF
CDR3nt: TGTGCCAGCTCACTACTAGCGGGCGCCTACAATGAGCAGTTCTTC
j_gene: TRBJ2-1
abundance: -
v_gene: TRBV18
d_gene: TRBD2

CDR3aa: CASRGLDRAIAEAFF
CDR3nt: TGTGCCAGTAGGGGCCTGGACAGGGCAATCGCTGAAGCTTTCTTT
j_gene: TRBJ1-1
abundance: -
v_gene: TRBV19
d_gene: TRBD1

CDR3aa: CAISEKLALSYEQYF
CDR3nt: TGTGCCATCAGTGAAAAGCTAGCGTTGTCCTACGAGCAGTACTTC
j_gene: TRBJ2-7
abundance: once
v_gene: TRBV10-3
d_gene: -

CDR3aa: CASSNREDTEAFF
CDR3nt: TGTGCCAGTAGCAACCGGGAGGACACTGAAGCTTTCTTT
j_gene: TRBJ1-1
abundance: -
v_gene: TRBV19
d_gene: -

CDR3aa: CASSRDRGLGGELFF
CDR3nt: TGCGCCAGCAGCCGGGACAGGGGGCTCGGCGGGGAGCTGTTTTTT
j_gene: TRBJ2-2
abundance: -
v_gene: TRBV5-1
d_gene: TRBD1

CDR3aa: CASSPNPTSGVLGEQFF
CDR3nt: TGTGCCAGCAGCCCGAACCCTACTAGCGGCGTTTTGGGTGAGCAGTTCTTC
j_gene: TRBJ2-1
abundance: -
v_gene: TRBV9
d_gene: TRBD2

CDR3aa: CASSLVGGTGGETQYF
CDR3nt: TGTGCCAGCAGCTTAGTAGGGGGGACAGGAGGAGAGACCCAGTACTTC
j_gene: TRBJ2-5
abundance: -
v_gene: TRBV7-8
d_gene: TRBD1

CDR3aa: CASSSDREYSPLHF
CDR3nt: TGTGCCAGCAGCTCCGACAGGGAGTATTCACCCCTCCACTTT
j_gene: TRBJ1-6
abundance: -
v_gene: TRBV7-6
d_gene: TRBD1

CDR3aa: CASSPYRDSDTQYF
CDR3nt: TGTGCTAGCAGCCCCTACCGGGACAGTGATACGCAGTATTTT
j_gene: TRBJ2-3
abundance: few
v_gene: TRBV7-7
d_gene: TRBD1

CDR3aa: CASSFGLAGVEQYF
CDR3nt: TGTGCCAGCAGCTTCGGACTAGCGGGAGTCGAGCAGTACTTC
j_gene: TRBJ2-7
abundance: -
v_gene: TRBV7-2
d_gene: TRBD2

CDR3aa: CASRPRGVTYEQYF
CDR3nt: TGTGCCAGCAGGCCGCGAGGAGTGACCTACGAGCAGTACTTC
j_gene: TRBJ2-7
abundance: few
v_gene: TRBV13
d_gene: -

CDR3aa: CASSLAGNTEAFF
CDR3nt: TGCGCCAGCAGCTTGGCGGGGAACACTGAAGCTTTCTTT
j_gene: TRBJ1-1
abundance: -
v_gene: TRBV5-1
d_gene: -

CDR3aa: CASSLELGGSPLHF
CDR3nt: TGTGCCAGCAGCTTAGAGCTGGGAGGATCACCCCTCCACTTT
j_gene: TRBJ1-6
abundance: -
v_gene: TRBV11-3
d_gene: -

CDR3aa: CASSSQGDTEAFF
CDR3nt: TGCGCCAGCAGCTCACAGGGGGACACTGAAGCTTTCTTT
j_gene: TRBJ1-1
abundance: -
v_gene: TRBV5-1
d_gene: TRBD1

CDR3aa: CASSITSGVNTGELFF
CDR3nt: TGTGCCAGTAGTATAACTAGCGGGGTTAACACCGGGGAGCTGTTTTTT
j_gene: TRBJ2-2
abundance: -
v_gene: TRBV19
d_gene: TRBD2

CDR3aa: CASSFPSGRPNYEQYF
CDR3nt: TGTGCCAGCAGCTTCCCTAGCGGGAGGCCTAACTACGAGCAGTACTTC
j_gene: TRBJ2-7
abundance: -
v_gene: TRBV5-5
d_gene: TRBD2

CDR3aa: CASSEGTGRSPLHF
CDR3nt: TGTGCCAGCAGTGAGGGGACAGGGCGTTCACCCCTCCACTTT
j_gene: TRBJ1-6
abundance: -
v_gene: TRBV6-1
d_gene: TRBD1

CDR3aa: CASRDRDRGSEQYF
CDR3nt: TGTGCCAGCAGAGACCGGGACAGGGGATCCGAGCAGTACTTC
j_gene: TRBJ2-7
abundance: few
v_gene: TRBV6-1
d_gene: TRBD1

CDR3aa: CAWNEGGRKYYEQYF
CDR3nt: TGTGCCTGGAACGAGGGCGGGAGGAAATACTACGAGCAGTACTTC
j_gene: TRBJ2-7
abundance: few
v_gene: TRBV30
d_gene: TRBD2

CDR3aa: CSSSLGSVNIQYF
CDR3nt: TGTTCCAGCAGCTTAGGGTCAGTTAACATTCAGTACTTC
j_gene: TRBJ2-4
abundance: -
v_gene: TRBV7-9
d_gene: -

CDR3aa: CAWSAQGRTEAFF
CDR3nt: TGTGCCTGGAGTGCCCAGGGTCGCACTGAAGCTTTCTTT
j_gene: TRBJ1-1
abundance: -
v_gene: TRBV30
d_gene: -

CDR3aa: CASSLDRGLYNEQFF
CDR3nt: TGTGCCAGCAGCTTGGACAGGGGGCTATACAATGAGCAGTTCTTC
j_gene: TRBJ2-1
abundance: -
v_gene: TRBV5-4
d_gene: TRBD1

CDR3aa: CASSQDLASGDYEQYF
CDR3nt: TGTGCCAGCAGCCAAGATCTGGCTAGCGGAGATTACGAGCAGTACTTC
j_gene: TRBJ2-7
abundance: -
v_gene: TRBV4-2
d_gene: TRBD2

CDR3aa: CASSPWGAGATYEQYF
CDR3nt: TGTGCCAGCAGCCCCTGGGGAGCGGGGGCTACCTACGAGCAGTACTTC
j_gene: TRBJ2-7
abundance: -
v_gene: TRBV11-2
d_gene: TRBD2

CDR3aa: CASRTTRYTQYF
CDR3nt: TGTGCCAGCAGAACCACGCGTTATACGCAGTATTTT
j_gene: TRBJ2-3
abundance: once
v_gene: TRBV6-4
d_gene: -

CDR3aa: CASSQDKDPSGFYNEQFF
CDR3nt: TGTGCCAGCAGCCAAGATAAGGATCCTAGCGGATTCTACAATGAGCAGTTCTTC
j_gene: TRBJ2-1
abundance: -
v_gene: TRBV4-2
d_gene: TRBD2

CDR3aa: CASSLSQGRETQYF
CDR3nt: TGTGCCAGCAGCTTATCCCAGGGTCGGGAGACCCAGTACTTC
j_gene: TRBJ2-5
abundance: once
v_gene: TRBV5-6
d_gene: -

CDR3aa: CASSEQGSWTGELFF
CDR3nt: TGTGCCAGCAGTGAACAAGGGAGCTGGACCGGGGAGCTGTTTTTT
j_gene: TRBJ2-2
abundance: -
v_gene: TRBV2
d_gene: -

CDR3aa: CASSPYQGGNEQFF
CDR3nt: TGTGCCAGCTCACCATATCAAGGCGGCAATGAGCAGTTCTTC
j_gene: TRBJ2-1
abundance: -
v_gene: TRBV18
d_gene: -

CDR3aa: CASSLLAASYEQYF
CDR3nt: TGTGCCAGCAGCCTTCTAGCGGCGTCCTACGAGCAGTACTTC
j_gene: TRBJ2-7
abundance: few
v_gene: TRBV27
d_gene: TRBD2